This T cell receptor beta chain stems from a study of cytomegalovirus exposure and HLA in healthy donors. V gave up 5 bases and J gave up 4 bases, with 10 bases separating them. Germline V lookup: CDR1 PRHDT, CDR2 FYEKMQ (reference sequence). This CDR3 comprises 13 residues. Primers included in the PCR were 60 Vbeta and 13 Jbeta primers. The data were produced by immunoSEQ multiplex PCR, yet TCRdb's version contains in-frame clones alone and is incomplete. The repertoire holds about 120,000 clones, with about 73% as singletons. The origin of this receptor is a young woman in good health and CMV-seropositive. Material: PBMCs. The chain has TRBV13 and TRBJ2-3, with a tentative D call TRBD1 (6 bases). The CDR3 DNA reads as TGTGCCAGCAGCCAGGACAGTGCAGATACGCAGTATTTT. Its translation is CASSQDSADTQYF.